The 16 T cell receptor beta chains given below trace back to one sample, sequenced in a study of cytomegalovirus exposure and HLA in healthy donors. Assay: immunoSEQ multiplex PCR; the TCRdb copy retains only in-frame clones and omits some. The table records 110,000 to 150,000 clones, 94% of them present only once. The sequencing input was PBMCs. The source is a man aged 18 to 35 in good health and CMV-seropositive.

The chain joins TRBV5-1 to TRBJ2-7, with D perhaps TRBD1 (5 bases). In germline, CDR1 is SGHRS, CDR2 YFSETQ. V lost 2 bases and J 3 bases, leaving 12 bases between the germline ends. The CDR3 contains 14 residues. The CDR3 reads CASSFDSGVYEQYF. CDR3 coding DNA: TGCGCCAGCAGCTTTGACAGTGGCGTCTACGAGCAGTACTTC. The full variable domain, rest sourced from reference TRBV5-1 and TRBJ2-7, is KAGVTQTPRYLIKTRGQQVTLSCSPISGHRSVSWYQQTPGQGLQFLFEYFSETQRNKGNFPGRFSGRQFSNSRSEMNVSTLELGDSALYLCASSFDSGVYEQYFGPGTRLTVT.

This chain uses TRBV29-1 with TRBJ1-1; D is unresolved. Trimming took off 8 bases at V and 9 bases at J, with 7 bases between the two ends. CDR1 and CDR2 from the germline V gene are SQVTM and ANQGSEA. The CDR3 runs to 8 residues. CDR3 amino acids: CSTDKAFF. The CDR3 DNA is TGCAGCACAGATAAAGCTTTCTTT.

The chain couples TRBV2 to TRBJ2-7, with 9 bases fitting TRBD1. Germline CDR1 is SNHLY and CDR2 is FYNNEI. V lost 5 bases to trimming and J lost 2 bases; unmatched junction nucleotides: 7. The CDR3 totals 15 residues. DNA for the CDR3: TGTGCCAGCAGTTTTGGGACAGGGTTTACCTACGAGCAGTACTTC. Residues: CASSFGTGFTYEQYF.

V is TRBV5-1 and J is TRBJ2-1, with 8 bases lining up with TRBD1. V trimming: 2 bases; J trimming: 8 bases; junction bases outside the gene matches: 6. The CDR3 is made up of 14 amino acids. Per germline, CDR1 SGHRS and CDR2 YFSETQ. CDR3 DNA sequence: TGCGCCAGCAGCTTAGGACAGGGCTCCGATGAGCAGTTCTTC. This gives the protein CASSLGQGSDEQFF.

The chain recombines TRBV28 with TRBJ2-5, with TRBD2 matching 10 bases. The V gene's germline CDR1 is MDHEN and CDR2 SYDVKM. J gave up 2 bases and V 3 bases, and 3 bases lay outside the gene matches. The CDR3 totals 15 residues. The CDR3 DNA follows: TGTGCCAGCAGTTTCCCTAGCGGGGGTCAAGAGACCCAGTACTTC. Protein: CASSFPSGGQETQYF.

The chain links TRBV2 to TRBJ2-1; 7 bases line up with TRBD1. V shed 6 bases, J shed 4 bases, and the junction held 9 bases outside the gene matches. This CDR3 is built from 15 residues. The germline V gene encodes CDR1 SNHLY and CDR2 FYNNEI. CDR3: CASRVRGQAYNEQFF. In nucleotides, the CDR3 is TGTGCCAGCAGGGTTAGAGGACAGGCTTACAATGAGCAGTTCTTC.

V and J are TRBV6-5 and TRBJ2-5; perhaps TRBD1 as D (5 bases). The CDR3 has 14 amino acids. The V gene lost 0 bases and the J gene lost 5 bases, with 10 bases spanning the gap. Germline loops: CDR1 MNHEY, CDR2 SVGAGI. Written as DNA, the CDR3 is TGTGCCAGCAGTTACTCGTCCAGGGTCGAGACCCAGTACTTC. This translates into CASSYSSRVETQYF.

This chain links TRBV19 with TRBJ1-2, with D perhaps TRBD1 (5 bases). The V end was cut by 3 bases, the J end by 3 bases, with 23 bases between. The CDR3 has 18 amino acids. Germline lookup yields CDR1 LNHDA and CDR2 SQIVND (reference sequence). CDR3 DNA: TGTGCCAGTAGTATTCGGGGGGACCGGGACGGAAAGTACTATGGCTACACCTTC. It codes for CASSIRGDRDGKYYGYTF.

As regards this clone: Relative to the germline gene, one junction end is altered; a read error may explain this. The rearrangement joins TRBV6-4 to TRBJ2-1; possible D gene TRBD1, 6 bases. Germline V gene lookup returns CDR1 MRHNA and CDR2 SNTAGT. The CDR3 runs to 14 residues. The CDR3 DNA reads as TGTGCCAGCAGTGACTCTCCGGGCTGGGGGCCCCGGCTCTTC. Its protein product is CASSDSPGWGPRLF.

CDR3 nucleotides: TGTGCCAGCAGTTTACTAGCGGGAGGTGGGAATGAGCAGTTCTTC. This translates into CASSLLAGGGNEQFF. The chain combines TRBV6-6 with TRBJ2-1, with 12 bases that match TRBD2. CDR1 is MNHNY and CDR2 is SVGAGI in the germline V gene (reference sequence). The ends lost 4 bases at V and 7 bases at J; junction bases unmatched: 5. The CDR3 spans 15 residues.

V usage is TRBV2 and J usage is TRBJ2-7; D is unclear. V gave up 4 bases and J gave up 11 bases, with 18 bases separating them. The CDR3 runs 13 residues. Germline loops: CDR1 SNHLY, CDR2 FYNNEI. The CDR3 DNA follows: TGTGCCAGCAGTGTTTTGCGATCAAACTACGAGTACTTC. This gives the protein CASSVLRSNYEYF.

The V and J genes are TRBV5-4 and TRBJ2-3, with 13 nucleotides matching TRBD2. The CDR3 contains 17 residues. Germline trimming cut 4 bases from V and 2 bases from J; bases unmatched to any gene: 7. Germline-derived CDR1 and CDR2 are SGHNT and YYREEE (reference sequence). CDR3 residues: CASSDPGLAGNTDTQYF. The CDR3 coding sequence is TGTGCCAGCAGCGATCCGGGACTAGCGGGGAACACAGATACGCAGTATTTT. The variable domain in full, with the rest retrieved from reference TRBV5-4 and TRBJ2-3, is ETGVTQSPTHLIKTRGQQVTLRCSSQSGHNTVSWYQQALGQGPQFIFQYYREEENGRGNFPPRFSGLQFPNYSSELNVNALELDDSALYLCASSDPGLAGNTDTQYFGPGTRLTVL.

This sequence joins TRBV11-2 and TRBJ2-7; 7 nucleotides align to TRBD2. The CDR3 length is 17 residues. The V gene's germline CDR1 is SGHAT and CDR2 FQNNGV. V lost 4 bases and J lost 3; bases outside the gene matches: 15. The CDR3 DNA reads as TGTGCCAGCAGCTCCTCCGGTGGGGGTAGCGGGTTCTACGAGCAGTACTTC. It specifies CASSSSGGGSGFYEQYF.

The chain is built from TRBV5-1 and TRBJ2-2, with D possibly being TRBD2 (6 bases). V was cut by 3 bases and J by 0 bases, with 18 bases left in between. This CDR3 has 18 amino acids. Germline-derived CDR1 and CDR2 are SGHRS and YFSETQ. The CDR3 region is CASSSTGLPKTNTGELFF. The CDR3 DNA reads as TGCGCCAGCAGCTCAACGGGACTTCCAAAGACGAACACCGGGGAGCTGTTTTTT.

This sequence joins TRBV13 and TRBJ2-7, with D tentatively TRBD2 (6 bases). Trimming cost V 5 bases and J 0 bases, with 20 bases left between them. CDR1 and CDR2 from the germline V gene are PRHDT and FYEKMQ (reference sequence). The CDR3 covers 17 residues. The CDR3 sequence is CASSTRGGAGPSYEQYF. In nucleotides, the CDR3 is TGTGCCAGCAGCACCCGCGGCGGGGCGGGGCCCTCCTACGAGCAGTACTTC.

This clone was seen only once. The chain employs TRBV7-3 and TRBJ2-7; TRBD2 aligns across 9 bases. In germline, CDR1 is SGHTA, CDR2 FQGTGA. V lost 5 bases and J lost 5; bases outside the gene matches: 19. The CDR3 extends over 18 amino acids. The DNA for the CDR3 is TGTGCCAGCAGCCCAAAAGGGTCGACTAGCGGCTCACTCCACGAGCAGTACTTC. Its protein product is CASSPKGSTSGSLHEQYF.